Presented here are 19 T cell receptor beta chains from one specimen sequenced in a study of a mutant IDH1 vaccine in newly diagnosed glioma (TCRdb year 2021). These TCRs are of unknown antigen specificity. The sample's time point label is to be understood as: week 47, end of study. Every vaccine dose consisted of 300 ug of a 20-mer mutant IDH1 peptide in Montanide, administered subcutaneously together with topical imiquimod. Library construction relied on the immunoSEQ multiplex PCR assay. TCRdb holds this immuneACCESS table with in-frame rearrangements only. Some clones are missing; in checked studies, unresolved V genes explain under half, and the rest has no known cause. The sample table lists some 13,000 clones, roughly four fifths of them with a count of one. The ten largest clones represent less than 5% of the sample. The specimen comprised PBMCs, sampled from a glioma patient whose treatment included an IDH1 peptide vaccine. All receptors derive from a woman aged 35 to 49 with glioma.

The gene calls are TRBV27 and TRBJ2-7; 8 bases align to TRBD2. The CDR3 is 14 amino acids. The ends lost 8 bases at V and 6 bases at J; junction bases unmatched: 12. Germline V gene data show CDR1 as MNHEY and CDR2 as SMNVEV (reference sequence). The CDR3 loop reads CASGSGTRVSEQYF. Here the CDR3 DNA reads TGTGCCAGCGGCTCAGGGACTAGAGTATCCGAGCAGTACTTC.

The chain has TRBV27 and TRBJ2-1, with TRBD2 matching 15 bases. The ends lost 4 bases at V and 7 bases at J; junction bases unmatched: 8. Germline loops: CDR1 MNHEY, CDR2 SMNVEV (reference sequence). This CDR3 comprises 17 residues. CDR3 region: CASSSPGTSGGRNEQFF. For the CDR3, the DNA is TGTGCCAGCAGTTCCCCCGGGACTAGCGGGGGGAGGAATGAGCAGTTCTTC.

This clone has just a few counts. This sequence joins TRBV9 and TRBJ1-2; D uncertain. Looked up from germline, CDR1 is SGDLS and CDR2 is YYNGEE. The CDR3 length is 14 residues. V was trimmed by 4 bases and J by 13 bases, leaving 23 bases between them. CDR3: CASSTSSDSRLSTF. The CDR3 DNA sequence: TGTGCCAGCAGCACCTCAAGTGACTCCCGATTGTCCACCTTC.

The V call is TRBV5-4, the J call TRBJ2-1; D is uncertain. The ends were cut back, 2 bases at V and 6 bases at J, with 9 bases in the middle. The CDR3 runs to 13 residues. Germline lookup yields CDR1 SGHNT and CDR2 YYREEE (reference sequence). CDR3 bases: TGTGCCAGCAGCTTACCTACCGCCAATGAGCAGTTCTTC. Translated, it gives CASSLPTANEQFF.

The genes are TRBV9 and TRBJ1-1, with TRBD1 matching over 9 bases. Germline V gene data show CDR1 as SGDLS and CDR2 as YYNGEE. V was clipped by 4 bases and J by 1 base; unmatched bases: 11. This CDR3 has 17 residues. The CDR3 DNA reads as TGTGCCAGCAGCCCCGTCCGGGACAGGGCTTGGAACACTGAAGCTTTCTTT. It codes for CASSPVRDRAWNTEAFF.

This chain uses TRBV29-1 with TRBJ2-4; D is perhaps TRBD2 (6 bases). Looked up from germline, CDR1 is SQVTM and CDR2 is ANQGSEA. With 3 bases removed from V and 8 bases from J, the gap between germline ends came to 20 bases. The CDR3 has 15 amino acids. The DNA of the CDR3 is TGCAGCGTTGATCGGCGGTCGGACTACGGGTACATTCAGTACTTC. Translated: CSVDRRSDYGYIQYF. Combining the CDR3 with reference TRBV29-1 and TRBJ2-4 gives the whole variable domain SAVISQKPSRDICQRGTSLTIQCQVDSQVTMMFWYRQQPGQSLTLIATANQGSEATYESGFVIDKFPISRPNLTFSTLTVSNMSPEDSSIYLCSVDRRSDYGYIQYFGAGTRLSVL.

This clone occurred a few times. DNA for the CDR3: TGTGCCAGTACCTTTCAGGGGGGCTCCTACAATGAGCAGTTCTTC. This sequence encodes CASTFQGGSYNEQFF. The chain links TRBV19 to TRBJ2-1; D perhaps matches TRBD1 (7 bases). The CDR3 consists of 15 residues. The V end was cut by 7 bases, the J end by 0 bases, with 13 bases between. Germline V gene lookup returns CDR1 LNHDA and CDR2 SQIVND (reference sequence).

This clone is a singleton in its sample. This chain uses TRBV7-9 with TRBJ1-5, with unresolved D. The germline CDR1 and CDR2 sequences are SEHNR and FQNEAQ (reference sequence). The V gene lost 7 bases and the J gene lost 1 base, with 5 bases spanning the gap. This CDR3 contains 12 residues. The CDR3 is CASTESNQPQHF. The CDR3, as DNA: TGTGCCAGCACGGAGAGCAATCAGCCCCAGCATTTT.

V is TRBV7-9 and J is TRBJ2-5; possibly TRBD1 for D (5 bases). CDR3 length equals 15 residues. CDR1 and CDR2 from the germline V gene are SEHNR and FQNEAQ (reference sequence). The V and J ends lost 2 bases and 1 base respectively, with 11 bases between them. CDR3 sequence (DNA): TGTGCCAGCAGCTTAAAGGGGTCCACCCAAGAGACCCAGTACTTC. Amino acid sequence: CASSLKGSTQETQYF. The variable domain in full, with the rest retrieved from reference TRBV7-9 and TRBJ2-5, is DTGVSQNPRHKITKRGQNVTFRCDPISEHNRLYWYRQTLGQGPEFLTYFQNEAQLEKSRLLSDRFSAERPKGSFSTLEIQRTEQGDSAMYLCASSLKGSTQETQYFGPGTRLLVL.

V and J are TRBV5-1 and TRBJ2-5; D not certain. Trimming shortened V by 0 bases and J by 4 bases, and 7 bases separated the two germline ends. The CDR3 is 13 amino acids. Germline CDR1 SGHRS, CDR2 YFSETQ. In DNA, the CDR3 is TGCGCCAGCAGCTTGGGGGGTGGAGAGACCCAGTACTTC. Translated, it gives CASSLGGGETQYF.

This chain joins TRBV18 and TRBJ2-5, with D uncertain. Trimming cost V 4 bases and J 5 bases, with 8 bases left between them. CDR3 length: 12 residues. Germline V gene data show CDR1 as KGHSH and CDR2 as LQKENI. CDR3 coding DNA: TGTGCCAGCTCACTAATTAGGGAGACCCAGTACTTC. Residues: CASSLIRETQYF.

This clone was counted between two and nine times. The V gene is TRBV10-3, the J gene TRBJ1-1, with TRBD1 as a possible D gene (5 bases). V lost 10 bases and J 5 bases, leaving 14 bases between the germline ends. This CDR3 has 12 amino acids. Per germline, CDR1 ENHRY and CDR2 SYGVKD. The CDR3 DNA reads as TGTGCCAGCAGCAGCGGGGGAACTGAAGCTTTCTTT. It codes for CASSSGGTEAFF.

This clone turned up a few times. The chain recombines TRBV4-3 with TRBJ1-4; 8 bases agree with TRBD1. The germline V gene has CDR1 LGHNA and CDR2 YSLEER. This CDR3 has 16 amino acids. V dropped 5 bases and J dropped 10; count of bases not matched to a gene: 15. The DNA for the CDR3 is TGCGCCAGCAGCACCACACCAGGGGGCCCTCAAGGAAAACTGTTTTTT. Protein sequence: CASSTTPGGPQGKLFF.

The chain employs TRBV14 and TRBJ1-2, with 7 bases matching TRBD1. The V and J ends lost 4 bases and 2 bases, in that order; junction bases with no gene match: 4. The CDR3 length is 14 residues. Germline V gene data show CDR1 as SGHDN and CDR2 as FVKESK. DNA of the CDR3: TGTGCCAGCAGCCTTGGACAGGCCAACTATGGCTACACCTTC. Residues: CASSLGQANYGYTF.

This chain joins TRBV7-3 and TRBJ2-7, with D possibly matching TRBD2 (6 bases). V gave up 0 bases and J gave up 5 bases, with 11 bases separating them. Germline loops: CDR1 SGHTA, CDR2 FQGTGA. The CDR3 sequence is 14 residues long. CDR3 loop: CASSLTGGVDEQYF. DNA of the CDR3: TGTGCCAGCAGCTTAACCGGGGGTGTCGACGAGCAGTACTTC.

This chain joins TRBV7-9 and TRBJ2-3; D call uncertain. The V and J ends lost 5 bases and 0 bases respectively, with 12 bases between them. The CDR3 length is 15 residues. Germline loops: CDR1 SEHNR, CDR2 FQNEAQ (reference sequence). The CDR3 bases are TGTGCCAGCAGCCCTCGGCCCGTCAGCACAGATACGCAGTATTTT. This codes for CASSPRPVSTDTQYF.

Only a few counts were recorded for this clone. This chain connects TRBV9 to TRBJ1-1; TRBD1 matches 8 bases. This CDR3 has 12 amino acids. CDR1 and CDR2 from the germline V gene are SGDLS and YYNGEE. The junction had 0 bases not matched to a gene; V was cut back by 0 bases and J by 8 bases. The CDR3 protein is CASSVGQGEAFF. In DNA form, the CDR3 reads TGTGCCAGCAGCGTAGGACAGGGGGAAGCTTTCTTT.

V and J are TRBV7-9 and TRBJ1-1; 7 nucleotides agree with TRBD1. Germline loops: CDR1 SEHNR, CDR2 FQNEAQ (reference sequence). V lost 5 bases and J lost 4; bases outside the gene matches: 7. CDR3 size: 14 residues. CDR3 DNA: TGTGCCAGCAGCGCCAGGGGGATCGGCACTGAAGCTTTCTTT. This gives the protein CASSARGIGTEAFF.

The chain employs TRBV9 and TRBJ2-2; TRBD2 matches at 10 bases. Trimming removed 4 bases from V and 8 bases from J; junction bases left unmatched: 8. The CDR3 length is 15 residues. Germline assignment: CDR1 SGDLS and CDR2 YYNGEE. The CDR3, as DNA: TGTGCCAGCAGCCTAAGGACTAGCGGCGGGGGGGAGCTGTTTTTT. This sequence encodes CASSLRTSGGGELFF.